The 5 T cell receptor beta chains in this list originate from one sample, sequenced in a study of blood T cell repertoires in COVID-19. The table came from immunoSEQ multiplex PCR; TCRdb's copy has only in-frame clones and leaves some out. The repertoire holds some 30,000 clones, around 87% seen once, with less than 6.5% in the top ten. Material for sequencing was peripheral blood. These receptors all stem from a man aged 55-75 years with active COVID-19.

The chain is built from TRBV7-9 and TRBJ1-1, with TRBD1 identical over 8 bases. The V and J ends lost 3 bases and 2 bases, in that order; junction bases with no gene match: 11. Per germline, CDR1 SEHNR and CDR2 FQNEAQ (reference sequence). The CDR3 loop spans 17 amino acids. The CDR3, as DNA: TGTGCCAGCAGCTTCCCCCGCACAGGGGGAGGCAACACTGAAGCTTTCTTT. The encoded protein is CASSFPRTGGGNTEAFF.

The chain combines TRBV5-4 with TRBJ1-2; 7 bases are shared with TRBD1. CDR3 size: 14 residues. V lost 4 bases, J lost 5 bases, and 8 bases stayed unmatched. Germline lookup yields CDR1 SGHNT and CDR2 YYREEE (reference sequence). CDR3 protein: CASSRETGSYGYTF. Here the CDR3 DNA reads TGTGCCAGCAGCAGAGAGACAGGGAGTTATGGCTACACCTTC.

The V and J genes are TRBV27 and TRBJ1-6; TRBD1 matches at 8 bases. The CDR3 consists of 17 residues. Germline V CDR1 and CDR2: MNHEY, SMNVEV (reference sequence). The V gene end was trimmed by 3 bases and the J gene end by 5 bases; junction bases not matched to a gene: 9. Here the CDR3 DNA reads TGTGCCAGCAGTTTCCCACCAGGGGGCACTAATAATTCACCCCTCCACTTT. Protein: CASSFPPGGTNNSPLHF.

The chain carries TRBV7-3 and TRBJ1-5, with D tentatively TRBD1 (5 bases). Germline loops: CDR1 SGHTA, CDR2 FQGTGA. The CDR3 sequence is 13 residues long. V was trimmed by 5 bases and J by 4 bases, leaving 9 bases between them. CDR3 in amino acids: CASSQGRNQPQHF. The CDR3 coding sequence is TGTGCCAGCAGCCAGGGCAGGAATCAGCCCCAGCATTTT.

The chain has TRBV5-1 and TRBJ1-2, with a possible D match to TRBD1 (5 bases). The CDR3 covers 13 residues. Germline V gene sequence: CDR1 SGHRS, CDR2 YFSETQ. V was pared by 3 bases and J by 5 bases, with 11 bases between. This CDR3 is CASSSDSWYGYTF. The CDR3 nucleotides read TGCGCCAGCAGCTCTGACAGTTGGTATGGCTACACCTTC. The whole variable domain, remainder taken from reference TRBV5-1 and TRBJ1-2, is KAGVTQTPRYLIKTRGQQVTLSCSPISGHRSVSWYQQTPGQGLQFLFEYFSETQRNKGNFPGRFSGRQFSNSRSEMNVSTLELGDSALYLCASSSDSWYGYTFGSGTRLTVV.